These 31 T cell receptor beta chains were all obtained from the same sample, sequenced in a study of blood T cell repertoires in COVID-19. The data were produced by immunoSEQ multiplex PCR, yet TCRdb's version contains in-frame clones alone and is incomplete. The repertoire includes a few hundred thousand clones, about 87% of them detected once, and 1.5% to 2% sits in the top ten. The source material was peripheral blood. These receptors were collected from a woman in her 30s with COVID-19, enrolled during active disease.

The chain uses TRBV6-5 and TRBJ1-2; 9 bases agree with TRBD1. From germline, CDR1 is MNHEY and CDR2 SVGAGI. This CDR3 region has 16 residues. V was clipped by 2 bases and J by 0 bases; unmatched bases: 4. Here the CDR3 reads CASSYRQGGSNYGYTF. Here the CDR3 DNA reads TGTGCCAGCAGTTACCGACAGGGGGGGTCTAACTATGGCTACACCTTC.

The V call is TRBV2, the J call TRBJ2-1, with 14 bases identical to TRBD2. The CDR3 totals 16 residues. V shed 7 bases, J shed 3 bases, and the junction held 5 bases outside the gene matches. Germline V gives CDR1 SNHLY, CDR2 FYNNEI. In nucleotides, the CDR3 is TGTGCCAGCAAGGGACTAGCGGGGGAAAACTACAATGAGCAGTTCTTC. Encoded protein: CASKGLAGENYNEQFF. The entire variable domain, with the rest obtained from reference TRBV2 and TRBJ2-1, is as follows: EPEVTQTPSHQVTQMGQEVILRCVPISNHLYFYWYRQILGQKVEFLVSFYNNEISEKSEIFDDQFSVERPDGSNFTLKIRSTKLEDSAMYFCASKGLAGENYNEQFFGPGTRLTVL.

V usage is TRBV28 and J usage is TRBJ1-5; D remains ambiguous. V lost 3 bases, J lost 6 bases, and 6 bases lay in between. Germline assignment: CDR1 MDHEN and CDR2 SYDVKM. This CDR3 has 12 amino acids. The CDR3 nucleotides read TGTGCCAGCAGTTTCAGGCCTCAGCCCCAGCATTTT. It specifies CASSFRPQPQHF.

This sequence joins TRBV10-3 and TRBJ1-5; D is undetermined. Germline CDR1 reads ENHRY; CDR2 reads SYGVKD. V lost 7 bases, J lost 7 bases, and 14 bases lay in between. This CDR3 has 13 amino acids. The CDR3 DNA reads as TGTGCCATCAATGATGGGCCTTCCCAGCCCCAGCATTTT. This encodes CAINDGPSQPQHF.

This chain uses TRBV14 with TRBJ2-5; D gene ambiguous. Trimming removed 5 bases at V and 4 bases at J, with 8 bases between. Germline CDR1 SGHDN, CDR2 FVKESK. CDR3 size: 12 residues. DNA of the CDR3: TGTGCCAGCAGCTCCATGCGAGAGACCCAGTACTTC. This encodes CASSSMRETQYF.

Only one count was recorded for this clone. V is TRBV20-1 and J is TRBJ2-7, with D unclear. V dropped 3 bases and J dropped 3 bases, with 12 bases sitting between them. The germline V gene has CDR1 DFQATT and CDR2 SNEGSKA (reference sequence). CDR3 length: 13 residues. The CDR3: CSASCTYFYEQYV. The CDR3 DNA reads as TGCAGTGCTAGTTGCACGTACTTCTACGAGCAGTACGTC.

The V and J genes are TRBV18 and TRBJ2-1; the match to TRBD2 covers 13 bases. Germline-derived CDR1 and CDR2 are KGHSH and LQKENI. After removal of 2 bases from V and 6 bases from J, the junction contained 4 bases not matched to a gene. CDR3 length equals 16 residues. CDR3 in DNA: TGTGCCAGCTCACCATTTGGGACTAGCGGGGTCAATGAGCAGTTCTTC. It translates to CASSPFGTSGVNEQFF.

The chain employs TRBV4-1 and TRBJ1-1; 10 nucleotides match TRBD1. CDR3 size: 15 residues. Germline V gene data show CDR1 as MGHRA and CDR2 as YSYEKL. J gave up 4 bases and V 3 bases, and 5 bases lay outside the gene matches. The CDR3 DNA reads TGCGCCAGCAGCCATAGACAGGGGGCGACCACTGAAGCTTTCTTT. It yields the protein CASSHRQGATTEAFF.

The rearrangement uses TRBV2 and TRBJ1-1; D is undetermined. The germline V gene encodes CDR1 SNHLY and CDR2 FYNNEI. Deletions cut 4 bases from V and 4 bases from J, with 4 bases between. The CDR3 is made up of 11 amino acids. CDR3 in DNA: TGTGCCAGCAGTGGCGGCACTGAAGCTTTCTTT. Encoded protein: CASSGGTEAFF.

The genes are TRBV11-3 and TRBJ1-2; D not certain. The CDR3 sequence is 17 residues long. The ends were cut back, 3 bases at V and 4 bases at J, with 21 bases in the middle. Germline lookup yields CDR1 SGHNT and CDR2 YENEEA. CDR3 nucleotide sequence: TGTGCCAGCAGCTTTTTCGAAACCCGACGGGTGGGCTATGGCTACACCTTC. Encoded protein: CASSFFETRRVGYGYTF.

The gene calls are TRBV5-8 and TRBJ2-1; 7 bases map to TRBD2. The CDR3 covers 15 residues. Germline CDR1 and CDR2: SGHTS and YDEGEE. J lost 2 bases, V lost 3 bases, and 5 bases had no gene match. The CDR3 sequence is CASSSGTNAYNEQFF. In DNA form, the CDR3 reads TGTGCCAGCAGCTCCGGGACTAACGCCTACAATGAGCAGTTCTTC.

This chain connects TRBV15 to TRBJ2-2; TRBD2 might be the D (5 bases). The length of the CDR3 is 14 residues. The germline CDR1 and CDR2 sequences are LNHNV and YYDKDF (reference sequence). The V and J ends lost 3 bases and 5 bases respectively, with 10 bases between them. Written as DNA, the CDR3 is TGTGCCACCAGCAGCGGGATTTTAACCGGGGAGCTGTTTTTT. Its protein is CATSSGILTGELFF. The full variable domain, its missing parts supplied by reference TRBV15 and TRBJ2-2, is DAMVIQNPRYQVTQFGKPVTLSCSQTLNHNVMYWYQQKSSQAPKLLFHYYDKDFNNEADTPDNFQSRRPNTSFCFLDIRSPGLGDTAMYLCATSSGILTGELFFGEGSRLTVL.

This clone was recorded once. The genes are TRBV27 and TRBJ2-3; 10 positions match TRBD2. The CDR3 totals 16 residues. With V trimmed by 3 bases and J by 4 bases, 7 bases remained unmatched. CDR1 MNHEY and CDR2 SMNVEV come from the germline V gene (reference sequence). The CDR3 DNA follows: TGTGCCAGCAGTTTTCTGATGAGCGGGGGGGCAGATACGCAGTATTTT. Its translation: CASSFLMSGGADTQYF.

The chain uses TRBV10-3 and TRBJ1-1; D is ambiguous. V lost 2 bases, J lost 5 bases, and 6 bases lay in between. The CDR3 consists of 12 residues. Germline assignment: CDR1 ENHRY and CDR2 SYGVKD. Written as DNA, the CDR3 is TGTGCCATCAGTGAGGGCTGGACTGAAGCTTTCTTT. Protein sequence: CAISEGWTEAFF.

This chain joins TRBV2 and TRBJ1-3; tentatively, D is TRBD1 (6 bases). The germline V and J ends were trimmed by 4 bases and 4 bases, with 11 bases remaining between them. Germline CDR1 is SNHLY and CDR2 is FYNNEI. The CDR3 extends over 14 amino acids. The CDR3 is CASSVEGDGNTIYF. Written as DNA, the CDR3 is TGTGCCAGCAGTGTCGAGGGGGACGGAAACACCATATATTTT.

The J gene is TRBJ2-3, the V gene TRBV5-1; the D is unclear. V dropped 1 base and J dropped 4 bases, with 13 bases sitting between them. There are 15 residues in the CDR3. Germline loops: CDR1 SGHRS, CDR2 YFSETQ. CDR3 nucleotides: TGCGCCAGCAGCTTGTCAGGAAACCCCGCAGATACGCAGTATTTT. Protein sequence: CASSLSGNPADTQYF.

V usage is TRBV7-9 and J usage is TRBJ1-2, with 8 bases identical to TRBD1. Germline lookup yields CDR1 SEHNR and CDR2 FQNEAQ (reference sequence). The V gene end was trimmed by 7 bases and the J gene end by 4 bases; junction bases not matched to a gene: 14. The CDR3 length is 16 residues. CDR3 sequence reads: CASTLDRGESSYGYTF. The DNA for the CDR3 is TGTGCCAGCACCCTAGACAGGGGCGAGAGTTCCTATGGCTACACCTTC.

The chain couples TRBV2 to TRBJ1-4; D not resolved. Germline CDR1 and CDR2: SNHLY and FYNNEI. CDR3 size: 14 residues. Trimming removed 8 bases from V and 5 bases from J, with 15 bases in between. In DNA, the CDR3 is TGTGCCAGCTCACGGCTGCTGGGCAATGAAAAACTGTTTTTT. Translation: CASSRLLGNEKLFF.

The rearrangement links TRBV3-1 (or the pseudogene TRBV3-2) to TRBJ2-5; 9 bases match TRBD2. The CDR3 sequence is 16 residues long. CDR1 LGHDT and CDR2 YNNKEL come from the germline V gene (reference sequence). The V segment lost 1 base and the J segment 5 bases; nucleotides outside the gene matches: 8. CDR3 DNA: TGTGCCAGCAGCCAAGGTGGTAGCGGGGGATGGGAGACCCAGTACTTC. Its translation: CASSQGGSGGWETQYF.

J is TRBJ2-5 and V is TRBV5-1; no firm D call. CDR1 and CDR2 (germline): SGHRS, YFSETQ. V lost 4 bases to trimming and J lost 4 bases, with 8 bases between them. The CDR3 totals 12 residues. The CDR3 sequence: CASSPGGETQYF. DNA for the CDR3: TGCGCCAGCAGCCCCGGTGGAGAGACCCAGTACTTC.

The J gene is TRBJ2-3, the V gene TRBV5-1, with D possibly being TRBD1 (5 bases). Germline V gene data show CDR1 as SGHRS and CDR2 as YFSETQ. The CDR3 length is 15 residues. V was clipped by 1 base and J by 1 base, with 10 bases between them. The CDR3 DNA sequence: TGCGCCAGCAGCTTGCAGGGTTTGGGCACAGATACGCAGTATTTT. Residues: CASSLQGLGTDTQYF.

The chain combines TRBV2 with TRBJ1-5; D is possibly TRBD1 (6 bases). The CDR3 has 16 residues. V lost 3 bases and J 5 bases, leaving 17 bases between the germline ends. CDR1 and CDR2 (germline): SNHLY, FYNNEI. The CDR3 here is CASSDRGGSYDQPQHF. In DNA form, the CDR3 reads TGTGCCAGCAGTGACAGGGGAGGGAGCTACGATCAGCCCCAGCATTTT. Full variable domain (remainder filled in from reference TRBV2 and TRBJ1-5): EPEVTQTPSHQVTQMGQEVILRCVPISNHLYFYWYRQILGQKVEFLVSFYNNEISEKSEIFDDQFSVERPDGSNFTLKIRSTKLEDSAMYFCASSDRGGSYDQPQHFGDGTRLSIL.

For the CDR3, the DNA is TGTGCCAGCAACAGACAGGGGGCCCTATCGAACACCGGGGAGCTGTTTTTT. It translates to CASNRQGALSNTGELFF. The J gene is TRBJ2-2, the V gene TRBV28; the match to TRBD1 covers 10 bases. The CDR3 runs to 17 residues. Germline assignment: CDR1 MDHEN and CDR2 SYDVKM. V shed 7 bases, J shed 0 bases, and the junction held 8 bases outside the gene matches.

V usage is TRBV5-1 and J usage is TRBJ1-2, with D possibly TRBD1 on 5 matching bases. The CDR3 length is 15 residues. V lost 0 bases, J lost 6 bases, and 15 bases lay in between. The germline V gene encodes CDR1 SGHRS and CDR2 YFSETQ. This chain's CDR3 is CASSLDSGAFDGYTF. The DNA of the CDR3 is TGCGCCAGCAGCTTGGACAGCGGGGCGTTTGATGGCTACACCTTC.

This chain uses TRBV18 with TRBJ2-5; 7 bases line up with TRBD1. This CDR3 has 13 amino acids. CDR1 and CDR2 (germline): KGHSH, LQKENI. The V and J ends lost 8 bases and 2 bases, in that order; junction bases with no gene match: 5. The CDR3 sequence is CASTRGPQETQYF. Here the CDR3 DNA reads TGTGCCAGCACAAGGGGGCCTCAAGAGACCCAGTACTTC.

The DNA of the CDR3 is TGTGCCACCAGCAGCCCAGAGGGGGCTAATGAAAAACTGTTTTTT. Protein product: CATSSPEGANEKLFF. V gene TRBV15 combines with J gene TRBJ1-4, with D tentatively TRBD1 (6 bases). Germline lookup yields CDR1 LNHNV and CDR2 YYDKDF (reference sequence). Trimming took 3 bases from V and 3 from J, leaving 11 bases between them. This CDR3 has 15 residues.

V gene TRBV6-2 or TRBV6-3 combines with J gene TRBJ1-5; D not resolved. Germline assignment: CDR1 MNHEY and CDR2 SVGEGT. Trimming took 5 bases from V and 2 from J, leaving 7 bases between them. The CDR3 has 13 residues. The CDR3 sequence: CASSPEGNQPQHF. In DNA form, the CDR3 reads TGTGCCAGCAGTCCCGAGGGCAATCAGCCCCAGCATTTT.

The rearrangement uses TRBV5-1 and TRBJ1-4; a possible D gene is TRBD1 (6 bases). Germline CDR1 and CDR2: SGHRS and YFSETQ. Trimming shortened V by 1 base and J by 5 bases, and 9 bases separated the two germline ends. This CDR3 is 14 amino acids long. DNA for the CDR3: TGCGCCAGCAGCTTGCAGACAGGCAATGAAAAACTGTTTTTT. This encodes CASSLQTGNEKLFF.

CDR3 protein: CASSKGVLVGYTF. CDR3 DNA: TGTGCCAGTAGTAAGGGGGTTCTCGTTGGCTACACCTTC. The chain uses TRBV19 and TRBJ1-2; the D gene is possibly TRBD1 (6 bases). Germline loops: CDR1 LNHDA, CDR2 SQIVND (reference sequence). V lost 4 bases and J 7 bases, leaving 13 bases between the germline ends. The CDR3 is 13 amino acids. The complete variable domain, with remaining parts taken from reference TRBV19 and TRBJ1-2, reads DGGITQSPKYLFRKEGQNVTLSCEQNLNHDAMYWYRQDPGQGLRLIYYSQIVNDFQKGDIAEGYSVSREKKESFPLTVTSAQKNPTAFYLCASSKGVLVGYTFGSGTRLTVV.

This chain connects TRBV11-2 to TRBJ1-1; 7 bases fit TRBD1. V dropped 5 bases and J dropped 6; count of bases not matched to a gene: 6. The CDR3 is 13 amino acids. The germline gives CDR1 SGHAT, CDR2 FQNNGV. CDR3 DNA sequence: TGTGCCAGCAGCCAGACAGGGATTTCTGAAGCTTTCTTT. Translated, it gives CASSQTGISEAFF.

The chain's CDR3 is CASSFRGDTQYF. DNA of the CDR3: TGTGCCAGCAGCTTTAGAGGAGATACGCAGTATTTT. The chain recombines TRBV11-3 with TRBJ2-3; no definite D call. The CDR3 covers 12 residues. Trimming stripped 3 bases from V and 5 bases from J, with 6 bases between. Per the germline V gene, CDR1 is SGHNT and CDR2 is YENEEA.